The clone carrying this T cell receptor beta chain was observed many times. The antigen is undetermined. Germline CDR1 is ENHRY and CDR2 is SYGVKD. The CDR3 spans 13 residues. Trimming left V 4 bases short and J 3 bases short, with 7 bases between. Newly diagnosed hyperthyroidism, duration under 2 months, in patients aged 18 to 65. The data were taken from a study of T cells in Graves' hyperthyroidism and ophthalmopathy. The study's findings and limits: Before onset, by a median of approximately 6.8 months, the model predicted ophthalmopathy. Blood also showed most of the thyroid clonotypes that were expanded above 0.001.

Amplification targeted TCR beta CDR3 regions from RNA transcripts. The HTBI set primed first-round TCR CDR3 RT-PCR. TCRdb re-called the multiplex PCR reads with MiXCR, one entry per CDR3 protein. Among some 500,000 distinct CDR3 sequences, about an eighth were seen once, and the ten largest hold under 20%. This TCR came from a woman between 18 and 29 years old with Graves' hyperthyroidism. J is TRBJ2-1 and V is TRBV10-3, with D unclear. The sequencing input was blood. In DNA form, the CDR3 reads TGTGCCATCAGTGTGAGTGGCTACAATGAGCAGTTCTTC. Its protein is CAISVSGYNEQFF.